The rows below give T cell receptor beta chains drawn from one sample of a study of blood T cell repertoires in COVID-19. Assay used: immunoSEQ multiplex PCR; TCRdb lists only in-frame clones, some missing. The sample yields around 480,000 clones, 88% seen once. Sequencing used peripheral blood. Every receptor here comes from a woman aged 45-60 years with COVID-19, enrolled during active disease. The CDR3 runs from the conserved cysteine through the conserved F or W. D genes are given only for firm matches. Clone size, where shown, is once, few, many, or a class for clones that have expanded.

size,D,V,J,DNA,CDR3
.,.,TRBV24-1,TRBJ2-3,TGTGCCACCAGTGAAGGTGGGCGGGATACAGATACGCAGTATTTT,CATSEGGRDTDTQYF
.,.,TRBV5-4,TRBJ1-5,TGTGCCAGCAGTTGGGGGGGTCCCGGGGAGCCCCAGCATTTT,CASSWGGPGEPQHF
.,TRBD1,TRBV4-2,TRBJ1-1,TGTGCCAGCAGCCCGGGACAGGGCCATACTGAAGCTTTCTTT,CASSPGQGHTEAFF
once,.,TRBV2,TRBJ1-3,TGTGCCACCCCGGCGGCCCCTCTCTCTGGAAACACCATATATTTT,CATPAAPLSGNTIYF
.,TRBD1,TRBV6-1,TRBJ1-2,TGTGCCAGCAGTGAATTAGCCGGGACAGGGGAGGACTATGGCTACACCTTC,CASSELAGTGEDYGYTF
.,.,TRBV12-3/TRBV12-4,TRBJ2-2,TGTGCCAGCAGTTTCTCTAACACCGGGGAGCTGTTTTTT,CASSFSNTGELFF
.,.,TRBV28,TRBJ1-4,TGTGCCAGCAGTTCTGGACTAATCAGGTCAACTAATGAAAAACTGTTTTTT,CASSSGLIRSTNEKLFF
few,.,TRBV7-8,TRBJ1-2,TGTGCCAGCACCCTAGGTACAGGGCGAGGCTACACCTTC,CASTLGTGRGYTF
.,.,TRBV12-3/TRBV12-4,TRBJ1-5,TGTGCCAGCAGTTTAGGGGCAGGACAGACCCAGCATTTT,CASSLGAGQTQHF
.,.,TRBV7-9,TRBJ1-5,TGTGCCAGCAGCCGAAACAGGGATCAGCCCCAGCATTTT,CASSRNRDQPQHF
.,TRBD2,TRBV2,TRBJ2-5,TGTGCCAGCAGTGCCGATCTAGCGGGGGTCATCCAAGAGACCCAGTACTTC,CASSADLAGVIQETQYF
.,.,TRBV10-1,TRBJ1-2,TGCGCCAGCAGTGAGTCAACGGGGGATGGCTACACCTTC,CASSESTGDGYTF
.,TRBD1,TRBV2,TRBJ1-6,TGTGCCAGCAGGGGACAGACTAACCATTCACCCCTCCACTTT,CASRGQTNHSPLHF
.,.,TRBV5-1,TRBJ2-5,TGCGCCAGCAGCTTGGCCATGGGACATCAAGAGACCCAGTACTTC,CASSLAMGHQETQYF
.,.,TRBV27,TRBJ1-2,TGTGCCAGCGGGCCCCCGTTCCTTAACTATGGCTACACCTTC,CASGPPFLNYGYTF
.,TRBD2,TRBV29-1,TRBJ2-1,TGCAGCGTCGTTAGCGGGGGGGAGGACTTCTTC,CSVVSGGEDFF
.,TRBD1,TRBV7-9,TRBJ2-7,TGTGCCAGCACCCCTATCAAAGGGGGCAGCGACGAGCAGTACTTC,CASTPIKGGSDEQYF
.,TRBD1,TRBV6-1,TRBJ1-2,TGTGCCAGCAGTGAAGGGGACAGTTTTAACTATGGCTACACCTTC,CASSEGDSFNYGYTF
few,TRBD2,TRBV7-9,TRBJ2-7,TGTGCCAGCAGCTCTGGCGGGGGGGAGCAGTACTTC,CASSSGGGEQYF
.,TRBD1,TRBV5-5,TRBJ1-1,TGTGCCAGCAGCCCCATAACGACAGGGGTAGGAACTGAAGCTTTCTTT,CASSPITTGVGTEAFF
.,.,TRBV6-5,TRBJ1-3,TGTGCCAGCAGTCCTGGGCCTGGAAACACCATATATTTT,CASSPGPGNTIYF
few,.,TRBV6-5,TRBJ2-5,TGTGCCAGCAGACATTTGGTTTCAGAGACCCAGTACTTC,CASRHLVSETQYF
.,.,TRBV4-2,TRBJ1-1,TGTGCCAGCAGCCTAGAGCTCAGGGGCACTGAAGCTTTCTTT,CASSLELRGTEAFF
.,.,TRBV5-1,TRBJ2-3,TGCGCCTCGAACCGGGACTCCACAGATACGCAGTATTTT,CASNRDSTDTQYF
few,.,TRBV20-1,TRBJ2-1,TGCAGTGCTAGAATAGGGAGGGAGCAGTTCTTC,CSARIGREQFF
.,.,TRBV2,TRBJ2-5,TGTGCCAGCAGTGAATCAGGGGAAGATTTCTCGGCCCAGTACTTC,CASSESGEDFSAQYF
once,.,TRBV2,TRBJ1-1,TGTGCCAGCAGCTGGACAGCTGAAGCTTTCTTT,CASSWTAEAFF
.,.,TRBV5-5,TRBJ2-5,TGTGCCAGCATTAAAGCGGAGACCCAGTACTTC,CASIKAETQYF
.,.,TRBV27,TRBJ2-3,TGTGCCAGCAGTTTCCAAACAGACCCCGGCACAGATACGCAGTATTTT,CASSFQTDPGTDTQYF
.,TRBD1,TRBV6-4,TRBJ2-1,TGTGCCAGCAGTCCGGACAGGGCCGGATACAATGAGCAGTTCTTC,CASSPDRAGYNEQFF
.,TRBD1,TRBV28,TRBJ2-7,TGTGCCAGCAGTTTATCCACGGGACAGGGGAACGACGAGCAGTACTTC,CASSLSTGQGNDEQYF
once,.,TRBV12-5,TRBJ2-3,TGTGCTAGTGGTTTTTTCGCAGATACGCAGTATTTT,CASGFFADTQYF
few,.,TRBV18,TRBJ1-1,TGTGCCAGCTCATCAAGGGGGAACACTGAAGCTTTCTTT,CASSSRGNTEAFF
few,TRBD1,TRBV10-3,TRBJ1-2,TGTGCCATCACTCCGGACAGGGGGTTTAACTATGGCTACACCTTC,CAITPDRGFNYGYTF
.,.,TRBV12-5,TRBJ2-7,TGTGCTAGTGGTTCCCCTGGAGTGGAACCCTACGAGCAGTACTTC,CASGSPGVEPYEQYF
.,TRBD2,TRBV4-1,TRBJ2-7,TGCGCCAGCAGCCCCCGAGGAGCGGGGGGTTACGAGCAGTACTTC,CASSPRGAGGYEQYF
.,.,TRBV5-3,TRBJ2-4,TGTGCCAGAAGCGTATTTCAGGACAACAACATTCAGTACTTC,CARSVFQDNNIQYF
.,.,TRBV19,TRBJ1-5,TGTGCCAGTAGTATAGGTCCAGGGGGCAATCAGCCCCAGCATTTT,CASSIGPGGNQPQHF
.,.,TRBV21-1,TRBJ2-5,TGTGCCAGCAGCATCGGTCTAGCGGGCCTCCAAGAGACCCAGTACTTC,CASSIGLAGLQETQYF
.,TRBD1,TRBV29-1,TRBJ1-1,TGCAGCGACGGAGACAGGGGTGAAGCTTTCTTT,CSDGDRGEAFF
few,.,TRBV3-1/TRBV3-2,TRBJ1-3,TGTGCCAGCAGCCAAGCCTATTTATCAGGAGGAAACACCATATATTTT,CASSQAYLSGGNTIYF
once,TRBD1,TRBV5-1,TRBJ1-2,TGCGCCAGCAGCTCCAAGACAGGGGCCCCTTTAGGCTACACCTTC,CASSSKTGAPLGYTF
.,.,TRBV24-1,TRBJ2-7,TGTGCCACCGCTTCGGAGAGCAACGAGCAGTACTTC,CATASESNEQYF
.,.,TRBV5-6,TRBJ2-3,TGTGCCAGCAGCCACGGGATTCCAGATACGCAGTATTTT,CASSHGIPDTQYF